This T cell receptor (beta chain) was captured in a study of metastatic and nonmetastatic thyroid tumors. No patient received treatment before thyroid surgery. This clone was recorded at least ten times. Germline assignment: CDR1 ENHRY and CDR2 SYGVKD. Trimming pared 0 bases from V and 1 base from J, leaving 6 bases between. The CDR3 totals 14 residues. TCRdb reprocessed the PCR reads using MiXCR. This table has 25,000 or so clones, around 14% appearing once. This sequence joins TRBV10-3 and TRBJ2-5, with D uncertain. Source material: blood. The TCR originated in a male donor with papillary thyroid cancer or a benign thyroid nodule (not recorded which). Some clones in this sample may be carry-over from other donors' samples. The CDR3 DNA reads as TGTGCCATCAGTGAGTCTGGCAGCCAAGAGACCCAGTACTTC. Protein: CAISESGSQETQYF.